Listed below are T cell receptor beta chains from one sample, sequenced in a study of T cell responses to AZD1222 COVID-19 vaccine. Measured with immunoSEQ multiplex PCR; TCRdb has only the in-frame clones, and not every one. Here the sample spans more than 85,000 clones, roughly nine tenths being singletons. The sequenced sample was peripheral blood, obtained on day 0 of AZD1222 vaccination. The receptor set was obtained from an adult in good health. Both conserved end residues are trimmed from each CDR3.

V gene | CDR3 protein
TRBV4-3 | ASSRGTGGGETQY
TRBV11-1 | ASSLVRLAIEQY
TRBV16 | ASSQVLGPTTISTLH
TRBV7-3 | ASSESIRGTQY
TRBV28 | ASTAGGGSQPQH
TRBV11-2 | ASQNSPRQF
TRBV7-3 | ASSPPGPMNTEAF
TRBV27 | ASSYAGYTGELF
TRBV28 | ASSFEGTGDTEAF
TRBV27 | ASSSGHPYEQY
TRBV6-6 | ASSTTEYEQY
TRBV4-3 | ASSQGGLAGSAKNIQY
TRBV21-1 | ASSLDVVPGLWHEAF
TRBV18 | ASSPRQGEQPQH
TRBV27 | ASSLVGGLYGYT
TRBV11-2 | ASGKTGGGYPQH
TRBV11-1 | ASSLWGGSLGYEQY
TRBV4-3 | ASSLQPGGVNTGELF
TRBV5-1 | ASSLGQRSSYEQY
TRBV6-6 | ASSYPSRGDEKLF
TRBV19 | ASSSRGGPAYNSPLH
TRBV5-1 | ASSYATGNSGTEAF
TRBV4-2 | ASSQTELSYEQY
TRBV21-1 | ASSKADRGRGYT